This TCR beta chain was sequenced during a study of beta chain features in type 1 diabetes. General study findings and limits: The study left unresolved whether HLA type influences TCRB rearrangement. Shorter TCRB CDR3s, moderately but significantly so, were found in Type 1 diabetes patients in all four CD4+ subsets. Researchers caution that PCR might favor shorter templates, equally among patients and controls.

For this clone: Antigen unknown.

All of the isolated RNA was reverse transcribed, so expressed TCRB transcripts were sequenced. Assay used: immunoSEQ multiplex PCR; TCRdb lists only in-frame clones, some missing. Of 200,000 to 250,000 clones in the sample, 15% to 20% are singletons; the top ten hold about 0.078%. Blood was drawn once from each donor into heparinised tubes. The draws averaged about 120 mL. The CDR3 is 11 residues long. V dropped 8 bases and J dropped 6 bases, with 8 bases sitting between them. CDR1 MDHEN and CDR2 SYDVKM come from the germline V gene. The chain couples TRBV28 to TRBJ1-5; D is perhaps TRBD1 (5 bases). This clonotype was obtained from a man younger than 40 with type 1 diabetes. Material for sequencing was naive CD4+ T cells from blood. The CDR3 sequence: CASGRGQPQHF. Written as DNA, the CDR3 is TGTGCCAGCGGTAGGGGTCAGCCCCAGCATTTT. Full variable domain (outside the CDR3, taken from reference TRBV28 and TRBJ1-5): DVKVTQSSRYLVKRTGEKVFLECVQDMDHENMFWYRQDPGLGLRLIYFSYDVKMKEKGDIPEGYSVSREKKERFSLILESASTNQTSMYLCASGRGQPQHFGDGTRLSIL.